This T cell receptor beta chain was profiled in a study of T cell responses to AZD1222 COVID-19 vaccine. Overall study findings and caveats: Unmutated variant regions are reportedly the target of nearly half of TCRs that are spike-specific.

Details on this clone: Antigen specificity is unknown.

Germline V gene sequence: CDR1 SGHNT, CDR2 YENEEA. V lost 3 bases, J lost 0 bases, and 5 bases lay in between. The length of the CDR3 is 13 residues. Method: immunoSEQ multiplex PCR; TCRdb's copy keeps in-frame clones and lacks some. The table includes 95,000 to 150,000 clones, around 87% detected once. This clonotype was sampled from an adult in good health. J is TRBJ1-1 and V is TRBV11-3; D remains unclear. Sequenced material: peripheral blood, taken on day 0 of AZD1222 vaccination. The CDR3 DNA is TGTGCCAGCAGCTTTAACCTGAACACTGAAGCTTTCTTT. Translating it yields CASSFNLNTEAFF.